A single sample gave rise to the 20 T cell receptor beta chains below, sequenced in a study of blood T cell repertoires in COVID-19. Here immunoSEQ multiplex PCR was the method, and the copy in TCRdb shows in-frame clones only, minus some. The repertoire holds 150,000 to 200,000 clones, about 85% seen once, with 6.5% to 9% in the top ten. The sample taken for sequencing was peripheral blood. These receptors were taken from a woman aged 55-70 years with acute or convalescent COVID-19.

V usage is TRBV18 and J usage is TRBJ1-5; D is unclear. Trimming pared 3 bases from V and 0 bases from J, leaving 12 bases between. This CDR3 spans 16 amino acids. CDR1 KGHSH and CDR2 LQKENI come from the germline V gene. The CDR3, as DNA: TGTGCCAGCTCACCCCTGACACTTTATAGCAATCAGCCCCAGCATTTT. Translated, it gives CASSPLTLYSNQPQHF.

The V and J genes are TRBV30 and TRBJ2-7; 7 positions match TRBD2. V lost 2 bases and J lost 0; bases outside the gene matches: 7. Germline CDR1 reads GTSNPN; CDR2 reads SVGIG (reference sequence). This CDR3 region has 15 residues. The CDR3 DNA sequence: TGTGCCTGGAGTCCGTACGGGAGGAGCTCCTACGAGCAGTACTTC. Its protein is CAWSPYGRSSYEQYF.

J is TRBJ1-3 and V is TRBV3-1 (or the pseudogene TRBV3-2); D remains ambiguous. The CDR3 extends over 11 amino acids. The germline V and J ends were trimmed by 1 base and 8 bases, with 3 bases remaining between them. The germline CDR1 and CDR2 sequences are LGHDT and YNNKEL (reference sequence). CDR3 residues: CASSQVDTIYF. As DNA, the CDR3 is TGTGCCAGCAGCCAAGTCGACACCATATATTTT.

The J gene is TRBJ2-2, the V gene TRBV27; 8 bases line up with TRBD1. With V trimmed by 5 bases and J by 8 bases, 4 bases remained unmatched. CDR1 is MNHEY, CDR2 SMNVEV, per germline (reference sequence). The CDR3 spans 13 residues. CDR3 region: CASSPQGAGELFF. DNA for the CDR3: TGTGCCAGCAGTCCGCAGGGGGCTGGGGAGCTGTTTTTT.

V and J are TRBV29-1 and TRBJ2-7; D not resolved. CDR1 SQVTM and CDR2 ANQGSEA come from the germline V gene. Trimming removed 5 bases from V and 2 bases from J, with 13 bases in between. CDR3 length: 13 residues. CDR3 DNA: TGCAGCGTTCAGACTCCCAACCCCTACGAGCAGTACTTC. Its translation is CSVQTPNPYEQYF.

The V and J genes are TRBV2 and TRBJ1-5; weak D call: TRBD1 (5 bases). Germline V gives CDR1 SNHLY, CDR2 FYNNEI. The CDR3 extends over 16 amino acids. Deletions cut 3 bases from V and 5 bases from J, with 17 bases between. CDR3 DNA: TGTGCCAGCAGTGAGGGGTATCTGAACAGGTATCAGCCCCAGCATTTT. This gives the protein CASSEGYLNRYQPQHF. The full variable domain, in which reference TRBV2 and TRBJ1-5 provide the parts outside the CDR3, is EPEVTQTPSHQVTQMGQEVILRCVPISNHLYFYWYRQILGQKVEFLVSFYNNEISEKSEIFDDQFSVERPDGSNFTLKIRSTKLEDSAMYFCASSEGYLNRYQPQHFGDGTRLSIL.

The chain is built from TRBV5-4 and TRBJ2-7; 7 nucleotides line up with TRBD1. V lost 3 bases to trimming and J lost 7 bases; unmatched junction nucleotides: 16. CDR3 length equals 16 residues. Per the germline V gene, CDR1 is SGHNT and CDR2 is YYREEE (reference sequence). In DNA, the CDR3 is TGTGCCAGCAGCTCATCGACCACGACAGGGAATCATGAGCAGTACTTC. It specifies CASSSSTTTGNHEQYF.

This chain uses TRBV7-3 with TRBJ2-1; D not resolved. There are 14 residues in the CDR3. The V end was cut by 5 bases, the J end by 2 bases, with 10 bases between. Germline V gene lookup returns CDR1 SGHTA and CDR2 FQGTGA. In DNA, the CDR3 is TGTGCCAGCAGCCCAGGAAATCCCTACAATGAGCAGTTCTTC. It yields the protein CASSPGNPYNEQFF.

The chain has TRBV6-5 and TRBJ1-6, with TRBD1 as a possible D gene (5 bases). Trimming stripped 7 bases from V and 10 bases from J, with 14 bases between. Germline assignment: CDR1 MNHEY and CDR2 SVGAGI. CDR3 length: 13 residues. In DNA, the CDR3 is TGTGCCAGCAAGGGGCAGGTGCGGTCACCCCTCCACTTT. The encoded protein is CASKGQVRSPLHF.

The chain couples TRBV19 to TRBJ1-1; 12 bases line up with TRBD1. The V segment lost 7 bases and the J segment 1 base; nucleotides outside the gene matches: 10. The germline CDR1 and CDR2 sequences are LNHDA and SQIVND (reference sequence). This CDR3 is built from 17 residues. The DNA of the CDR3 is TGTGCCAGTATTTCAACCGGGACAGGGGGCGGGAACACTGAAGCTTTCTTT. Translated: CASISTGTGGGNTEAFF.

The chain uses TRBV19 and TRBJ1-2, with 8 bases lining up with TRBD1. There are 14 residues in the CDR3. Trimming at V came to 10 bases and at J to 4 bases, leaving 11 bases not matched to a gene. Germline values: CDR1 LNHDA, CDR2 SQIVND (reference sequence). CDR3 sequence reads: CATAPDRAFYGYTF. The CDR3 nucleotides read TGTGCCACCGCCCCGGACAGGGCATTCTATGGCTACACCTTC.

The rearrangement uses TRBV5-1 and TRBJ2-1; D is ambiguous. The CDR3 totals 14 residues. Looked up from germline, CDR1 is SGHRS and CDR2 is YFSETQ. Trimming cost V 4 bases and J 5 bases, with 13 bases left between them. CDR3 sequence: CASSPASRNNEQFF. In nucleotides, the CDR3 is TGCGCCAGCAGCCCGGCTTCTAGGAACAATGAGCAGTTCTTC. Drawing the rest from reference TRBV5-1 and TRBJ2-1, the complete variable domain is KAGVTQTPRYLIKTRGQQVTLSCSPISGHRSVSWYQQTPGQGLQFLFEYFSETQRNKGNFPGRFSGRQFSNSRSEMNVSTLELGDSALYLCASSPASRNNEQFFGPGTRLTVL.

This rearrangement joins TRBV27 to TRBJ2-1; 9 positions agree with TRBD1. V shed 5 bases and J 4 bases; nucleotides not matched to a gene: 6. The CDR3 runs 15 residues. CDR1 is MNHEY and CDR2 is SMNVEV in the germline V gene (reference sequence). In nucleotides, the CDR3 is TGTGCCAGCAGTAGGGGACAGGGCGTATACAATGAGCAGTTCTTC. Translation gives CASSRGQGVYNEQFF.

The chain has TRBV9 and TRBJ2-3; the match to TRBD2 covers 9 bases. The germline V gene has CDR1 SGDLS and CDR2 YYNGEE. The CDR3 extends over 16 amino acids. J gave up 1 base and V 0 bases, and 3 bases lay outside the gene matches. In nucleotides, the CDR3 is TGTGCCAGCAGCGTAGCTTTAGCGGGAGGCACAGATACGCAGTATTTT. Amino acid sequence: CASSVALAGGTDTQYF.

The rearrangement joins TRBV4-1 to TRBJ1-1; D is perhaps TRBD1 (5 bases). The CDR3 spans 15 residues. The V end lost 3 bases, the J end lost 2 bases, and 13 bases lay between the germline ends. Germline V CDR1 and CDR2: MGHRA, YSYEKL. The CDR3 is CASSHPQTANTEAFF. As DNA, the CDR3 is TGCGCCAGCAGCCATCCCCAGACAGCAAACACTGAAGCTTTCTTT.

The chain carries TRBV24-1 and TRBJ2-1; TRBD2 matches 10 bases. Germline CDR1 reads KGHDR; CDR2 reads SFDVKD. The junction had 7 bases not matched to a gene; V was cut back by 2 bases and J by 7 bases. The CDR3 covers 16 residues. CDR3 sequence reads: CATSDSSGGPRNEQFF. The CDR3 DNA reads as TGTGCCACCAGTGATTCTAGCGGGGGCCCGAGAAATGAGCAGTTCTTC.

The CDR3 DNA follows: TGTGCCAGCACCCTAGGGGGCCCAGGGTCCGCTTTCTTT. Its protein product is CASTLGGPGSAFF. The chain is built from TRBV12-3 or TRBV12-4 and TRBJ1-1; 7 bases match TRBD1. The junction had 13 bases not matched to a gene; V was cut back by 7 bases and J by 11 bases. The CDR3 is 13 amino acids.

The J gene is TRBJ2-1, the V gene TRBV27, with 7 bases fitting TRBD2. CDR1 and CDR2 from the germline V gene are MNHEY and SMNVEV (reference sequence). CDR3 length: 15 amino acids. Trimming cost V 7 bases and J 6 bases; bases outside gene matches: 12. CDR3 sequence reads: CASTLIGTNGNEQFF. The CDR3 bases are TGTGCCAGCACCCTAATCGGGACTAATGGCAATGAGCAGTTCTTC.

The genes are TRBV7-9 and TRBJ2-5, with TRBD2 matching over 11 bases. The V and J ends lost 5 bases and 5 bases, in that order; junction bases with no gene match: 7. Germline CDR1 SEHNR, CDR2 FQNEAQ (reference sequence). The CDR3 length is 15 residues. As DNA, the CDR3 is TGTGCCAGCAGCCTAGAACTAGCGGGAGTTGAGACCCAGTACTTC. Translating gives CASSLELAGVETQYF.

With respect to this clone: Other DNA sequences in the same sample also yield this CDR3. The rearrangement joins TRBV7-2 to TRBJ2-7, with D uncertain. Germline V gene lookup returns CDR1 SGHTA and CDR2 FQGNSA. Trimming shortened V by 5 bases and J by 0 bases, and 5 bases separated the two germline ends. The CDR3 consists of 12 residues. CDR3 sequence (DNA): TGTGCCAGCAGCCTCAGCTCCTACGAGCAGTACTTC. This sequence encodes CASSLSSYEQYF.